Following are 9 T cell receptor beta chains from one sample sequenced in a study of Ad26.COV2.S vaccination and SARS-CoV-2 variants. Treatment noted: around 19 received Ad26.COV2.S at low or high dose, single or two shots; about five received placebo; per-sample allocation not given. Specimens were obtained on day 63 following the first vaccine or placebo injection. Clones were sequenced by immunoSEQ multiplex PCR, and TCRdb holds only the in-frame ones, with some missing. This repertoire shows some 350,000 clones, 70% to 90% found once; its top ten account for roughly 3.5%. The material sequenced was peripheral blood, taken in a trial of Ad26.COV2.S vaccine versus placebo. The source is a person aged 18-60 years who received the Ad26.COV2.S COVID-19 vaccine or a placebo.

J is TRBJ2-7 and V is TRBV5-4, with no clear D. Germline CDR1 SGHNT, CDR2 YYREEE (reference sequence). The V end was cut by 3 bases, the J end by 6 bases, with 13 bases between. The CDR3 extends over 13 amino acids. The chain's CDR3 is CASSSCLECEQYF. The DNA for the CDR3 is TGTGCCAGCAGCTCCTGTCTAGAATGCGAGCAGTACTTC. The full variable domain, its missing parts supplied by reference TRBV5-4 and TRBJ2-7, is ETGVTQSPTHLIKTRGQQVTLRCSSQSGHNTVSWYQQALGQGPQFIFQYYREEENGRGNFPPRFSGLQFPNYSSELNVNALELDDSALYLCASSSCLECEQYFGPGTRLTVT.

The chain recombines TRBV13 with TRBJ2-1, with a tentative D call TRBD2 (5 bases). Germline CDR1 reads PRHDT; CDR2 reads FYEKMQ (reference sequence). Trimming took off 1 base at V and 12 bases at J, with 10 bases between the two ends. The CDR3 extends over 12 amino acids. CDR3 coding DNA: TGTGCCAGCAGCTTAGTAGCGCTCGGGCAGTTCTTC. Protein: CASSLVALGQFF. The complete variable domain, with remaining parts taken from reference TRBV13 and TRBJ2-1, reads AAGVIQSPRHLIKEKRETATLKCYPIPRHDTVYWYQQGPGQDPQFLISFYEKMQSDKGSIPDRFSAQQFSDYHSELNMSSLELGDSALYFCASSLVALGQFFGPGTRLTVL.

The V and J genes are TRBV5-1 and TRBJ2-7; TRBD2 matches at 8 bases. The CDR3 covers 14 residues. J lost 3 bases, V lost 4 bases, and 6 bases had no gene match. Germline assignment: CDR1 SGHRS and CDR2 YFSETQ. The CDR3 DNA follows: TGCGCCAGCAGCCTTAGCGGGAACGTCTACGAGCAGTACTTC. Its translation is CASSLSGNVYEQYF.

With regard to this clone: At one end the junction does not follow the germline gene, possibly because of a read error. The J gene is TRBJ2-3, the V gene TRBV27, with 13 bases fitting TRBD2. Germline CDR1 reads MNHEY; CDR2 reads SMNVEV (reference sequence). The CDR3 is made up of 14 amino acids. CDR3 DNA sequence: TGTGCCAGCAGTTTAGGACTAGCGGGAGATAGGCAGTATTTT. It encodes CASSLGLAGDRQYF.

The chain is built from TRBV6-5 and TRBJ1-6; perhaps TRBD1 as D (6 bases). Germline V gene data show CDR1 as MNHEY and CDR2 as SVGAGI. Trimming shortened V by 6 bases and J by 8 bases, and 17 bases separated the two germline ends. The CDR3 sequence is 15 residues long. The CDR3 coding sequence is TGTGCCAGCAGATCTGCTCACAGGGTTGATTCACCCCTCCACTTT. This gives the protein CASRSAHRVDSPLHF.

V usage is TRBV11-3 and J usage is TRBJ2-7; 7 nucleotides align to TRBD1. V shed 4 bases and J 8 bases; nucleotides not matched to a gene: 8. Germline assignment: CDR1 SGHNT and CDR2 YENEEA. CDR3 size: 13 residues. In DNA, the CDR3 is TGTGCCAGCAGCTCAACCGGACAGGCCAAGCAGTACTTC. Amino acid sequence: CASSSTGQAKQYF.

This clone showed up just a few times. The V and J genes are TRBV5-4 and TRBJ1-1; D not certain. This CDR3 is 15 amino acids long. CDR1 and CDR2 (germline): SGHNT, YYREEE (reference sequence). Trimming took 2 bases from V and 0 from J, leaving 11 bases between them. CDR3 nucleotide sequence: TGTGCCAGCAGCTTTCAAGACGATCTGAACACTGAAGCTTTCTTT. Translation gives CASSFQDDLNTEAFF.

This chain links TRBV24-1 with TRBJ2-1; TRBD1 matches 7 bases. The CDR3 sequence is 15 residues long. The trim removed 4 bases at V and 7 bases at J, leaving 9 bases unmatched. Germline CDR1 is KGHDR and CDR2 is SFDVKD. The DNA of the CDR3 is TGTGCCACCAGTGACCCCAGGGGGAGTGGGAATGAGCAGTTCTTC. Translating gives CATSDPRGSGNEQFF.

This chain joins TRBV29-1 and TRBJ2-5; 9 nucleotides line up with TRBD1. V dropped 5 bases and J dropped 4; count of bases not matched to a gene: 2. Germline V gene sequence: CDR1 SQVTM, CDR2 ANQGSEA. This CDR3 comprises 12 residues. CDR3 DNA sequence: TGCAGCGTTAACAGGGGGCGAGAGACCCAGTACTTC. Protein: CSVNRGRETQYF.